This T cell receptor (beta chain) was sequenced for a study of T-cell reconstitution after alpha-beta-depleted transplantation in children. General study findings and limits: T cells produced anew were the main source of T-cell counts and diversity one year after transplant.

Of note for this clonotype: The antigen remains unidentified.

During its preparation, the TCRbeta library received unique molecular identifiers. TCRdb re-derived calls from the PCR reads in MiXCR, one entry per CDR3 protein. The profile shows about 470,000 distinct CDR3 sequences, around two fifths of them singletons. Germline CDR1 reads SGDLS; CDR2 reads YYNGEE. This CDR3 contains 16 residues. The V gene end was trimmed by 3 bases and the J gene end by 1 base; junction bases not matched to a gene: 5. The sequence was obtained from a girl aged 2 to 10 with aplastic anemia, due to receive a stem cell transplant. The gene calls are TRBV9 and TRBJ2-3; 10 bases agree with TRBD1. Material: PBMCs, obtained before TCRalphabeta/CD19-depleted stem cell transplant. CDR3 residues: CASSARDRGGTDTQYF. DNA for the CDR3: TGTGCCAGCAGCGCAAGGGACAGGGGAGGCACAGATACGCAGTATTTT.